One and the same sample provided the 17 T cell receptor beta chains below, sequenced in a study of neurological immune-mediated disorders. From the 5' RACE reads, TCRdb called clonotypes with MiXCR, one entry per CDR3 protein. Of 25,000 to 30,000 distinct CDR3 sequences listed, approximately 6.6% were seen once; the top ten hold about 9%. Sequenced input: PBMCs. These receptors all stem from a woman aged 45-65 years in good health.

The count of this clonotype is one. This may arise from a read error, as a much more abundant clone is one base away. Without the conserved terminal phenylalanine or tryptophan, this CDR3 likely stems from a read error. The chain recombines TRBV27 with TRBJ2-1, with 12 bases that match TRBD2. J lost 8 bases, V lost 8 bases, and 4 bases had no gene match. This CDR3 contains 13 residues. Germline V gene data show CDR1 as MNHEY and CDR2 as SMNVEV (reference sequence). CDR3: CASSSGGADEQFL. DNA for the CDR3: TGTGCCAGCTCTAGCGGGGGGGCAGATGAGCAGTTCTTA.

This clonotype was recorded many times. The CDR3, as DNA: TGCGCCAGCAGCTTACAGACTAATGAAAAACTGTTTTTT. It yields the protein CASSLQTNEKLFF. The chain couples TRBV5-1 to TRBJ1-4; D call uncertain. This CDR3 has 13 amino acids. Per germline, CDR1 SGHRS and CDR2 YFSETQ. V lost 2 bases, J lost 2 bases, and 4 bases lay in between.

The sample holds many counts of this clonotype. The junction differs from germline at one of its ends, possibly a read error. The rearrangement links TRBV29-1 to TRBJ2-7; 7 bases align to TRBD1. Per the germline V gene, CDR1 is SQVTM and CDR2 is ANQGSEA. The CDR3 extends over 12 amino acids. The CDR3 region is CSVSDRESLLEF. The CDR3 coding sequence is TGCAGCGTAAGCGACAGGGAAAGTCTTCTAGAGTTT.

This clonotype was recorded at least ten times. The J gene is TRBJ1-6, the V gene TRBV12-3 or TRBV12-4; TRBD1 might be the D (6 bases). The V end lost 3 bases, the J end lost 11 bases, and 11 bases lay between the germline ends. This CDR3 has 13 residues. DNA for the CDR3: TGTGCCAGCAGTTTCGGGGGGCGCGCACCCCTCCACTTT. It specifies CASSFGGRAPLHF.

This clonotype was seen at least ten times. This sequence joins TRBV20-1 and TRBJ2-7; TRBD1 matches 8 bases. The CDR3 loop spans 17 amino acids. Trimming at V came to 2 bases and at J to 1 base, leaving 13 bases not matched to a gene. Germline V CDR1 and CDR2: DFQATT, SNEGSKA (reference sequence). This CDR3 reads CSARKSPGQVQSYEQYF. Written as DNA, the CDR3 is TGCAGTGCTAGAAAATCCCCGGGACAGGTGCAGTCCTACGAGCAGTACTTC.

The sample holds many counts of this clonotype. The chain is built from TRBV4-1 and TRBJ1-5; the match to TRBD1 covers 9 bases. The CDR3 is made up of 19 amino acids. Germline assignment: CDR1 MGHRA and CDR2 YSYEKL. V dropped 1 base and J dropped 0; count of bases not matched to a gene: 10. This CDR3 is CASSQVITGGRVSNQPQHF. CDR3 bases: TGCGCCAGCAGCCAAGTGATCACAGGGGGCAGGGTTAGCAATCAGCCCCAGCATTTT.

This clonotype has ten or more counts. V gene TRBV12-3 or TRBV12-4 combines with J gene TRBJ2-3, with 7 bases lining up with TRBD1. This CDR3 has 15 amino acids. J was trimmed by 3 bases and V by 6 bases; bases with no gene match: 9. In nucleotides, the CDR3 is TGTGCCAGCAGCCCGGACAGGTTGGCTACAGATACGCAGTATTTT. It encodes CASSPDRLATDTQYF.

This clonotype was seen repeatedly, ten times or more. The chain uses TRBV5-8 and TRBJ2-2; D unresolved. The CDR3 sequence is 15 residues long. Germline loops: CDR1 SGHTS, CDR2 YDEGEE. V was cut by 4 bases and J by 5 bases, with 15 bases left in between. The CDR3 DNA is TGTGCCAGCAGCCGGGTCGACCACGTGACCGGGGAGCTGTTTTTT. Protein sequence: CASSRVDHVTGELFF.

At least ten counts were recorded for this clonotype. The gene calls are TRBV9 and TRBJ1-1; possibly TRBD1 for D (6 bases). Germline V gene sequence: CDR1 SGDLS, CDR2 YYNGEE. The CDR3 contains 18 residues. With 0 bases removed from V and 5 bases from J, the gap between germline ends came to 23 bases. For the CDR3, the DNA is TGTGCCAGCAGCGTAGTCCCAACGCAGACAGGCCGAATTACTGAAGCTTTCTTT. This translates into CASSVVPTQTGRITEAFF.

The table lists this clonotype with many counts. The CDR3 spells CASSHSGGRNNQPQHF. DNA for the CDR3: TGTGCCAGCAGCCACAGCGGGGGTCGGAACAATCAGCCCCAGCATTTT. The gene calls are TRBV7-9 and TRBJ1-5, with D tentatively TRBD1 (5 bases). This CDR3 is 16 amino acids long. The V gene lost 5 bases and the J gene lost 3 bases, with 17 bases spanning the gap. Germline CDR1 reads SEHNR; CDR2 reads FQNEAQ (reference sequence).

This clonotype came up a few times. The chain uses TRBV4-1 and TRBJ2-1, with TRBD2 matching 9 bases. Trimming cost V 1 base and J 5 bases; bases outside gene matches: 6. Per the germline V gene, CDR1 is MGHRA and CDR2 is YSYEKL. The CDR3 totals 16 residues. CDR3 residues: CASSQGPSGVNNEQFF. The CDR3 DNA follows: TGCGCCAGCAGCCAAGGGCCTAGCGGGGTGAACAATGAGCAGTTCTTC.

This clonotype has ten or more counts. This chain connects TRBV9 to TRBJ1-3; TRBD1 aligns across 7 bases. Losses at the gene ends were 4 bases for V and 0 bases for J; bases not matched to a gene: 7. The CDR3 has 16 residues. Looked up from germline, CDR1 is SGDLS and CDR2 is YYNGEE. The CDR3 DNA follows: TGTGCCAGCAGCCCCAGGGGGGCGAGCTCTGGAAACACCATATATTTT. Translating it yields CASSPRGASSGNTIYF.

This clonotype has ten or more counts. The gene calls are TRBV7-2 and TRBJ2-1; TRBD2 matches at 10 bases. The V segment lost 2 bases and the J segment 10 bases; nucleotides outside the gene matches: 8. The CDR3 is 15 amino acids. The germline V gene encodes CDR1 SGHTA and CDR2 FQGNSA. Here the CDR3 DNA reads TGTGCCAGCAGCTTACAGGCACTAGCGGGGAGAGAGCAGTTCTTC. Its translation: CASSLQALAGREQFF. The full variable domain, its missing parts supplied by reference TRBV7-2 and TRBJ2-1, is GAGVSQSPSNKVTEKGKDVELRCDPISGHTALYWYRQSLGQGLEFLIYFQGNSAPDKSGLPSDRFSAERTGGSVSTLTIQRTQQEDSAVYLCASSLQALAGREQFFGPGTRLTVL.

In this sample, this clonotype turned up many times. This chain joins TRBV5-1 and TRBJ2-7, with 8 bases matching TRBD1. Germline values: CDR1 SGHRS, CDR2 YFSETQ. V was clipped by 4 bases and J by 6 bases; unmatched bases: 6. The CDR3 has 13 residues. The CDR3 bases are TGCGCCAGCAGCACCCTTGACAGGGGCGAGCAGTACTTC. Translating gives CASSTLDRGEQYF. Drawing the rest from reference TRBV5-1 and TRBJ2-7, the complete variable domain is KAGVTQTPRYLIKTRGQQVTLSCSPISGHRSVSWYQQTPGQGLQFLFEYFSETQRNKGNFPGRFSGRQFSNSRSEMNVSTLELGDSALYLCASSTLDRGEQYFGPGTRLTVT.

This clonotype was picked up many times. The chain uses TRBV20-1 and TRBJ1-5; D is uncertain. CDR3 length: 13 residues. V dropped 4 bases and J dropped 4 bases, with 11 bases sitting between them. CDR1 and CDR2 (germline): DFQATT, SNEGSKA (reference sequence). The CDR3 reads CSAKDPENQPQHF. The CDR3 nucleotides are TGCAGTGCTAAGGACCCTGAAAATCAGCCCCAGCATTTT.

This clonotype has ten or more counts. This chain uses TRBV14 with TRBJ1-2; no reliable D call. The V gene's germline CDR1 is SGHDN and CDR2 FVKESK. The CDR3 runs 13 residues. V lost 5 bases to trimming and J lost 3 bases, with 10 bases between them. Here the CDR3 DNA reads TGTGCCAGCAGCTCACAGAATTACTATGGCTACACCTTC. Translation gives CASSSQNYYGYTF.

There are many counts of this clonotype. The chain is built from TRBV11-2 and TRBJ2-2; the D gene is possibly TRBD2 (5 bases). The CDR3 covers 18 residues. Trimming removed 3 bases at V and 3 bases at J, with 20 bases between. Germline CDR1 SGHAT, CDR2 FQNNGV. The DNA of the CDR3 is TGTGCCAGCAGCTTCGTTAGGGCATCAGCGGTCCACACCGGGGAGCTGTTTTTT. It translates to CASSFVRASAVHTGELFF.